The 5 T cell receptor beta chains presented below share a single source sample, sequenced in a study of blood T cell repertoires in COVID-19. The assay was immunoSEQ multiplex PCR, and TCRdb's table has in-frame clones only and misses some. The table shows 310,000 or so clones, with 70% to 90% occurring only once. The source material was PBMCs or T cells enriched from blood (not recorded which). These receptors were taken from a woman under 30 who had recovered from COVID-19.

This clone was picked up one time. V gene TRBV6-1 combines with J gene TRBJ2-2; TRBD2 agrees at 14 bases. There are 19 residues in the CDR3. Germline-derived CDR1 and CDR2 are MNHNS and SASEGT. The junction had 6 bases not matched to a gene; V was cut back by 3 bases and J by 0 bases. The CDR3 nucleotides read TGTGCCAGCAGTGATCGGACTAGCGGGGGGTTCGCGAACACCGGGGAGCTGTTTTTT. Amino acid sequence: CASSDRTSGGFANTGELFF.

The CDR3 nucleotides read TGTGCCACCAGTGATTTATACAGGGACCAAGAGACCCAGTACTTC. Protein product: CATSDLYRDQETQYF. The chain employs TRBV24-1 and TRBJ2-5; D is perhaps TRBD1 (6 bases). The CDR3 sequence is 15 residues long. Trimming removed 1 base at V and 0 bases at J, with 8 bases between. Germline V lookup: CDR1 KGHDR, CDR2 SFDVKD.

The rearrangement links TRBV28 to TRBJ1-5; tentatively, D is TRBD1 (6 bases). There are 17 residues in the CDR3. CDR1 and CDR2 (germline): MDHEN, SYDVKM. V gave up 5 bases and J gave up 0 bases, with 17 bases separating them. CDR3 protein: CASSETGMAYSNQPQHF. CDR3 coding DNA: TGTGCCAGCAGTGAGACAGGTATGGCCTATAGCAATCAGCCCCAGCATTTT.

On this clone: The same CDR3 is also encoded by other DNA sequences in this sample. DNA for the CDR3: TGTGCCAGTAGTATTTCCGGCAGGGCGAACACTGAAGCTTTCTTT. Protein sequence: CASSISGRANTEAFF. This sequence joins TRBV19 and TRBJ1-1, with D possibly matching TRBD1 (5 bases). Trimming pared 3 bases from V and 1 base from J, leaving 12 bases between. This CDR3 is 15 amino acids long. Per the germline V gene, CDR1 is LNHDA and CDR2 is SQIVND (reference sequence). The whole variable domain, remainder taken from reference TRBV19 and TRBJ1-1, is DGGITQSPKYLFRKEGQNVTLSCEQNLNHDAMYWYRQDPGQGLRLIYYSQIVNDFQKGDIAEGYSVSREKKESFPLTVTSAQKNPTAFYLCASSISGRANTEAFFGQGTRLTVV.

The V and J genes are TRBV5-1 and TRBJ2-1; D is unresolved. The V end lost 5 bases, the J end lost 0 bases, and 9 bases lay between the germline ends. This CDR3 spans 14 amino acids. Per germline, CDR1 SGHRS and CDR2 YFSETQ. The CDR3 reads CASRKESSYNEQFF. DNA for the CDR3: TGCGCCAGCAGAAAGGAGAGCTCCTACAATGAGCAGTTCTTC.